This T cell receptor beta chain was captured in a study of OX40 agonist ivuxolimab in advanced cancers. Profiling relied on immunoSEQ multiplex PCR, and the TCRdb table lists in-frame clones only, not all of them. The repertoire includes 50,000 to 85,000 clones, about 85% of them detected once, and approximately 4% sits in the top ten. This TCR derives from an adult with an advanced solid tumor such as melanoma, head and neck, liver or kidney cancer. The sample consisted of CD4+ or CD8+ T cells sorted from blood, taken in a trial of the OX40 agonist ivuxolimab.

The CDR3 region has the DNA TGTGCCAGCAGCAATACGGGTGAGCAGTTCTTC. The encoded protein is CASSNTGEQFF. J is TRBJ2-1 and V is TRBV5-4; D unclear. V was trimmed by 4 bases and J by 9 bases, leaving 8 bases between them. CDR1 SGHNT and CDR2 YYREEE come from the germline V gene (reference sequence). This CDR3 contains 11 residues.